This T cell receptor beta chain was found in a study of T cells in women clearing cervical HPV infection. Findings and limits, study-wide: TRBV6-7 abundance was lower in cases than controls (roughly 0.11% versus 0.16%).

Germline CDR1 reads KGHSH; CDR2 reads LQKENI. V lost 3 bases to trimming and J lost 6 bases; unmatched junction nucleotides: 8. The CDR3 is 15 residues long. Concerning this clone: Its cognate antigen is unknown. The read gets to within 3 residues of the CDR3 end, and the germline J gene fills in the rest.

Repertoires were generated with immunoSEQ multiplex PCR, while TCRdb's copy carries only in-frame clones and drops some. The listing contains about 35,000 clones. The receptor was isolated from a woman aged 18 to 75 with a cervical HPV16 infection that either progressed to CIN3+ or cleared (not recorded which). Sequenced material: blood buffy coat. The chain links TRBV18 to TRBJ1-1, with 9 bases matching TRBD1. CDR3 bases read: TGTGCCAGCTCACCCTCACGACAGGGGGGATCTGAA. It translates to CASSPSRQGGSE. The entire CDR3 sequence reads CASSPSRQGGSEAFF.